Each of the 20 T cell receptor beta chains below was sequenced from the same sample in a study of CD8 T cells in Susac syndrome. Reverse transcription of roughly 0.5 to 1 ug RNA was carried out with random hexamers. Via MiXCR, TCRdb re-called the immunoSEQ multiplex PCR reads, giving one row per CDR3 protein. The sample carries 100,000 to 150,000 distinct CDR3 sequences, about 95% recorded once. The specimen was CD4+ T cells from PBMCs. The receptors were gathered from a human donor in good health.

The chain recombines TRBV20-1 with TRBJ1-1; 7 positions agree with TRBD1. Germline V CDR1 and CDR2: DFQATT, SNEGSKA (reference sequence). Losses at the gene ends were 2 bases for V and 1 base for J; bases not matched to a gene: 4. The CDR3 sequence is 14 residues long. The CDR3 spells CSARTTGRNTEAFF. The CDR3 DNA is TGCAGTGCTAGAACGACAGGGCGGAACACTGAAGCTTTCTTT.

The V and J genes are TRBV7-9 and TRBJ1-1; D gene uncertain. Per the germline V gene, CDR1 is SEHNR and CDR2 is FQNEAQ (reference sequence). Trimming took off 5 bases at V and 4 bases at J, with 14 bases between the two ends. This CDR3 has 14 amino acids. CDR3 sequence: CASSQGIRGTEAFF. In DNA form, the CDR3 reads TGTGCCAGCAGCCAAGGGATACGGGGCACTGAAGCTTTCTTT. Based on the CDR3 plus reference TRBV7-9 and TRBJ1-1, the full variable domain is DTGVSQNPRHKITKRGQNVTFRCDPISEHNRLYWYRQTLGQGPEFLTYFQNEAQLEKSRLLSDRFSAERPKGSFSTLEIQRTEQGDSAMYLCASSQGIRGTEAFFGQGTRLTVV.

The rearrangement joins TRBV5-1 to TRBJ2-7; D unresolved. The V end was cut by 1 base, the J end by 0 bases, with 8 bases between. Germline CDR1 SGHRS, CDR2 YFSETQ. The CDR3 is 14 amino acids. DNA for the CDR3: TGCGCCAGCAGCTTGAATGCCCACTCCTACGAGCAGTACTTC. As protein: CASSLNAHSYEQYF.

This clonotype showed up just once. This chain links TRBV14 with TRBJ2-1; 10 bases are shared with TRBD1. From germline, CDR1 is SGHDN and CDR2 FVKESK. The ends lost 3 bases at V and 7 bases at J; junction bases unmatched: 3. The CDR3 has 14 amino acids. Here the CDR3 DNA reads TGTGCCAGCAGCCAGACAGGGGGCACGAATGAGCAGTTCTTC. Residues: CASSQTGGTNEQFF.

This chain's CDR3 is CASSLRDPYSLDGYTF. DNA for the CDR3: TGTGCCAGCAGCCTTAGGGACCCATACAGTCTGGATGGCTACACCTTC. This chain connects TRBV12-3 or TRBV12-4 to TRBJ1-2; D is possibly TRBD1 (5 bases). The CDR3 totals 16 residues. Trimming pared 6 bases from V and 6 bases from J, leaving 23 bases between.

The rearrangement uses TRBV18 and TRBJ2-1; 10 bases are a match to TRBD2. The CDR3 length is 15 residues. After removal of 5 bases from V and 3 bases from J, the junction contained 4 bases not matched to a gene. The germline V gene has CDR1 KGHSH and CDR2 LQKENI. CDR3 nucleotide sequence: TGTGCCAGCTCAGACCTAGCGGGGGACTACAATGAGCAGTTCTTC. It is translated as CASSDLAGDYNEQFF.

The V call is TRBV7-2, the J call TRBJ2-1; 14 bases map to TRBD2. This CDR3 has 17 amino acids. CDR1 is SGHTA, CDR2 FQGNSA, per germline. After removal of 3 bases from V and 0 bases from J, the junction contained 1 base not matched to a gene. CDR3 DNA sequence: TGTGCCAGCAGCTTGACTAGCGGGAGGGTCTCCTACAATGAGCAGTTCTTC. Translated: CASSLTSGRVSYNEQFF.

The chain couples TRBV7-2 to TRBJ1-3; D might be TRBD1 (5 bases). Trimming removed 7 bases from V and 0 bases from J, with 10 bases in between. CDR3 size: 14 residues. The germline CDR1 and CDR2 sequences are SGHTA and FQGNSA. CDR3 region: CASNRQHSGNTIYF. DNA for the CDR3: TGTGCCAGCAACAGACAGCACTCTGGAAACACCATATATTTT.

CDR3 sequence reads: CASSLTTPSGTYNEQFF. CDR3 nucleotides: TGCGCCAGCAGCTTGACCACACCTAGCGGGACCTACAATGAGCAGTTCTTC. The chain uses TRBV5-1 and TRBJ2-1, with 9 bases identical to TRBD2. CDR3 length equals 17 residues. The germline V gene has CDR1 SGHRS and CDR2 YFSETQ. Trimming cost V 1 base and J 2 bases; bases outside gene matches: 7.

The chain combines TRBV3-1 with TRBJ2-7; D is possibly TRBD2 (5 bases). The V end lost 4 bases, the J end lost 4 bases, and 11 bases lay between the germline ends. The germline V gene encodes CDR1 LGHDT and CDR2 YNNKEL (reference sequence). The CDR3 has 13 residues. This CDR3 reads CASSPVEGYEQYF. The CDR3, as DNA: TGTGCCAGCAGCCCTGTTGAGGGATACGAGCAGTACTTC.

This chain uses TRBV20-1 with TRBJ2-3; D remains ambiguous. The germline V gene encodes CDR1 DFQATT and CDR2 SNEGSKA (reference sequence). The CDR3 length is 14 residues. Trimming shortened V by 4 bases and J by 0 bases, and 11 bases separated the two germline ends. CDR3 amino acids: CSAIKAASTDTQYF. The CDR3 coding sequence is TGCAGTGCTATAAAGGCAGCTAGCACAGATACGCAGTATTTT.

CDR3 protein: CASSFSGAGSNQPQHF. The CDR3 nucleotides are TGTGCCAGCAGCTTTTCGGGCGCTGGTAGCAATCAGCCCCAGCATTTT. The chain recombines TRBV7-2 with TRBJ1-5; D remains unclear. The germline V gene encodes CDR1 SGHTA and CDR2 FQGNSA. The V end lost 3 bases, the J end lost 0 bases, and 12 bases lay between the germline ends. The CDR3 extends over 16 amino acids.

The chain carries TRBV20-1 and TRBJ2-5; TRBD1 aligns across 9 bases. CDR3 size: 14 residues. Trimming removed 6 bases from V and 7 bases from J; junction bases left unmatched: 12. Germline loops: CDR1 DFQATT, CDR2 SNEGSKA (reference sequence). The CDR3 DNA reads TGCAGTGCCCTAGATTCCCGACAGGGGGGGACCCAGTACTTC. As protein: CSALDSRQGGTQYF.

The chain employs TRBV3-1 and TRBJ1-1; D is uncertain. CDR3 size: 12 residues. The germline V gene encodes CDR1 LGHDT and CDR2 YNNKEL (reference sequence). The ends were cut back, 1 base at V and 6 bases at J, with 6 bases in the middle. The CDR3 loop is CASSQGSAEAFF. The CDR3 nucleotides are TGTGCCAGCAGCCAAGGTTCGGCTGAAGCTTTCTTT. The full variable domain, rest sourced from reference TRBV3-1 and TRBJ1-1, is DTAVSQTPKYLVTQMGNDKSIKCEQNLGHDTMYWYKQDSKKFLKIMFSYNNKELIINETVPNRFSPKSPDKAHLNLHINSLELGDSAVYFCASSQGSAEAFFGQGTRLTVV.

The V and J genes are TRBV25-1 and TRBJ1-1; D might be TRBD1 (6 bases). CDR1 is MGHDK and CDR2 is SYGVNS in the germline V gene. This CDR3 region has 13 residues. V dropped 6 bases and J dropped 5 bases, with 13 bases sitting between them. This CDR3 reads CASRSRGRTEAFF. CDR3 nucleotides: TGTGCCAGCAGAAGCAGGGGAAGGACTGAAGCTTTCTTT.

As for this clonotype: Without the conserved terminal phenylalanine or tryptophan, this CDR3 likely stems from a read error. The chain uses TRBV20-1 and TRBJ2-1; TRBD2 agrees at 11 bases. The CDR3 loop spans 15 amino acids. V shed 6 bases and J 2 bases; nucleotides not matched to a gene: 6. CDR1 is DFQATT, CDR2 SNEGSKA, per germline (reference sequence). For the CDR3, the DNA is TGCAGTGCGACGCGTAGCGGGAGGGCCTACAATGAGCAGTTCTCC. Protein: CSATRSGRAYNEQFS.

The chain recombines TRBV27 with TRBJ2-7; 8 bases line up with TRBD1. Germline lookup yields CDR1 MNHEY and CDR2 SMNVEV (reference sequence). With V trimmed by 8 bases and J by 0 bases, 9 bases remained unmatched. The CDR3 runs to 15 residues. Here the CDR3 DNA reads TGTGCCAGCGCGAACGGACAGGGCTTCTCCTACGAGCAGTACTTC. Its translation: CASANGQGFSYEQYF.

The rearrangement links TRBV20-1 to TRBJ1-5; 9 positions match TRBD1. The CDR3 is 14 amino acids. Unmatched junction bases numbered 5, after V lost 2 bases and J lost 6 bases. Germline assignment: CDR1 DFQATT and CDR2 SNEGSKA (reference sequence). The CDR3 bases are TGCAGTGCTAGATCTGGACAGGGGAGTCAGCCCCAGCATTTT. Protein: CSARSGQGSQPQHF.

This chain connects TRBV20-1 to TRBJ1-1; D ambiguous. The ends were cut back, 3 bases at V and 8 bases at J, with 10 bases in the middle. Germline V gene sequence: CDR1 DFQATT, CDR2 SNEGSKA (reference sequence). This CDR3 is 11 amino acids long. The CDR3 nucleotides read TGCAGTGCTAGGTTACGGCAGGAAGCTTTCTTT. It yields the protein CSARLRQEAFF.

V gene TRBV30 combines with J gene TRBJ2-2; unclear D gene. In germline, CDR1 is GTSNPN, CDR2 SVGIG (reference sequence). Trimming cost V 2 bases and J 3 bases, with 10 bases left between them. The CDR3 is made up of 14 amino acids. CDR3 nucleotide sequence: TGTGCCTGGAGTTTCTACGGAGACACCGGGGAGCTGTTTTTT. It is translated as CAWSFYGDTGELFF.